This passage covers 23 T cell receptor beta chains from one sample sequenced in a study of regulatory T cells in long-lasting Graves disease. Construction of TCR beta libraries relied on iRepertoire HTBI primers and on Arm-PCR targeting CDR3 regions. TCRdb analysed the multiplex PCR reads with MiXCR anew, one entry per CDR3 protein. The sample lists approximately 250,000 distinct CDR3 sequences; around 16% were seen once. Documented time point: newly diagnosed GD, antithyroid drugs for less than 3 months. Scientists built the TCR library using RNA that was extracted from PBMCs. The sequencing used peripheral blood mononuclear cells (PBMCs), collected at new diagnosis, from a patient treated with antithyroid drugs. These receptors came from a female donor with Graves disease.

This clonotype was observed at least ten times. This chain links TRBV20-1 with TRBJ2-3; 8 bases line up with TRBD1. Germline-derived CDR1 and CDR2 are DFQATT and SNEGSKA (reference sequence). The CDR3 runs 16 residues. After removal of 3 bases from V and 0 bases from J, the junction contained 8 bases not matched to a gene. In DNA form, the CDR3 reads TGCAGTGCTAGCGTAACAGGGGGTACTAGCACAGATACGCAGTATTTT. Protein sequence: CSASVTGGTSTDTQYF.

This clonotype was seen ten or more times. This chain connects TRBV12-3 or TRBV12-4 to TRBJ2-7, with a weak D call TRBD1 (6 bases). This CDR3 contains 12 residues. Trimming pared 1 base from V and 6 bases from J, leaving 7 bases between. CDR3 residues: CASSLGGLEQYF. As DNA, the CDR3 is TGTGCCAGCAGTTTAGGGGGGCTCGAGCAGTACTTC.

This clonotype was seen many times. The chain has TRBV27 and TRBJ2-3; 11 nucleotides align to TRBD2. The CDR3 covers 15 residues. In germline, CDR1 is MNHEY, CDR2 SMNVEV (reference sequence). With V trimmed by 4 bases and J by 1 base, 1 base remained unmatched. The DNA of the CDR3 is TGTGCCAGCAGTTCGGGACTAGCGGGCACAGATACGCAGTATTTT. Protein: CASSSGLAGTDTQYF.

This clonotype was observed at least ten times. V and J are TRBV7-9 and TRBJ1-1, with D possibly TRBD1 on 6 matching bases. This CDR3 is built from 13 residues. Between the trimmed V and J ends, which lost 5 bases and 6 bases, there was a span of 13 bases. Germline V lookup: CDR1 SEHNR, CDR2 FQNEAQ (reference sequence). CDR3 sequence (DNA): TGTGCCAGCAGCGACCAGGGGCTCTCTGAAGCTTTCTTT. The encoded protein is CASSDQGLSEAFF.

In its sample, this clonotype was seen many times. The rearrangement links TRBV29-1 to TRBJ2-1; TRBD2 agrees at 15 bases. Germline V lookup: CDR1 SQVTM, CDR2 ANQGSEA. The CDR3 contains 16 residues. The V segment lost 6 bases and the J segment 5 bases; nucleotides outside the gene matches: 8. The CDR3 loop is CSVRTSGRAWDNEQFF. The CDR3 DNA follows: TGCAGCGTCCGGACTAGCGGGAGGGCCTGGGACAATGAGCAGTTCTTC.

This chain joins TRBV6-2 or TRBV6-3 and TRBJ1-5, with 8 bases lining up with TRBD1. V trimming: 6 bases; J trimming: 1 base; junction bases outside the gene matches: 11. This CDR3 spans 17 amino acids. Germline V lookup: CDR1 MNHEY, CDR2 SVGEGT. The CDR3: CASSRGQGGKSNQPQHF. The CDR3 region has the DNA TGTGCCAGCAGCCGAGGACAGGGAGGGAAGAGCAATCAGCCCCAGCATTTT.

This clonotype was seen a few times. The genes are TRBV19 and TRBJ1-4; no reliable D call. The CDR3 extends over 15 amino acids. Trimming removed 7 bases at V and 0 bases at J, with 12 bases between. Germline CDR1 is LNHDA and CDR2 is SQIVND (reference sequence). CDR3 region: CASNLSGATNEKLFF. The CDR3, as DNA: TGTGCCAGTAATCTATCCGGGGCAACTAATGAAAAACTGTTTTTT.

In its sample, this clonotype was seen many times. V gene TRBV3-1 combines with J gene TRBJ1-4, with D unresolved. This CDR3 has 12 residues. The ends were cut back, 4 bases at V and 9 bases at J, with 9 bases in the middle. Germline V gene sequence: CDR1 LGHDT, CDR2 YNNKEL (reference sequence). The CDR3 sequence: CASSRHQKKLFF. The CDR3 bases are TGTGCCAGCAGCCGACATCAGAAAAAACTGTTTTTT.

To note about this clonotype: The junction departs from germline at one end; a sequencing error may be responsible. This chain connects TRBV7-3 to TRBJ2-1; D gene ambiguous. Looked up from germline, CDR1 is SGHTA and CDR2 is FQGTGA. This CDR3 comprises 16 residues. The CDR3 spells CANSLEASASYNEQFF. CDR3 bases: TGTGCCAACAGCTTAGAGGCCAGCGCCTCCTACAATGAGCAGTTCTTC.

The CDR3 reads CASTISGSLTDTQYF. The CDR3 nucleotides are TGTGCCAGCACCATTAGCGGGAGTTTGACAGATACGCAGTATTTT. The gene calls are TRBV12-3 or TRBV12-4 and TRBJ2-3; 9 bases are a match to TRBD2. The CDR3 is 15 amino acids. Unmatched junction bases numbered 8, after V lost 7 bases and J lost 3 bases.

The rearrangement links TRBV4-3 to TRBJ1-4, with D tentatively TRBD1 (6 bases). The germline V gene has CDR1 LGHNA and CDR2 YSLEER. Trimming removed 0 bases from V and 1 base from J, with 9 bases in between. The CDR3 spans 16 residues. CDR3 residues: CASSQDGGGTNEKLFF. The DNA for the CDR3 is TGCGCCAGCAGCCAAGATGGGGGCGGAACTAATGAAAAACTGTTTTTT.

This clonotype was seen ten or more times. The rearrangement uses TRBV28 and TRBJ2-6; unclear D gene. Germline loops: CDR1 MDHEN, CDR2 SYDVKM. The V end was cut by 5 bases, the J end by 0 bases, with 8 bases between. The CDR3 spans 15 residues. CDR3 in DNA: TGTGCCAGCAGTCCCTACTCCTCTGGGGCCAACGTCCTGACTTTC. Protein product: CASSPYSSGANVLTF. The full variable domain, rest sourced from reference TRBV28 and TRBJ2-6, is DVKVTQSSRYLVKRTGEKVFLECVQDMDHENMFWYRQDPGLGLRLIYFSYDVKMKEKGDIPEGYSVSREKKERFSLILESASTNQTSMYLCASSPYSSGANVLTFGAGSRLTVL.

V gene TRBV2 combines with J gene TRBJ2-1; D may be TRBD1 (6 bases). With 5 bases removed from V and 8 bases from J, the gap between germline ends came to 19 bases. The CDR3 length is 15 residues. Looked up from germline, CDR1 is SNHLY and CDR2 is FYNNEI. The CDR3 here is CASSSSLGAVYEQFF. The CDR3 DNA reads TGTGCCAGCAGTTCCTCCTTGGGGGCGGTATATGAGCAGTTCTTC.

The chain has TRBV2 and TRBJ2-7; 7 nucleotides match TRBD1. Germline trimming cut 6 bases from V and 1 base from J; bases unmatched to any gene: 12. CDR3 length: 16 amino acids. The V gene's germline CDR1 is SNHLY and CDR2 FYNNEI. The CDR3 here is CASRATGQWLSYEQYF. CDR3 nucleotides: TGTGCCAGCAGAGCTACGGGACAGTGGTTATCCTACGAGCAGTACTTC.

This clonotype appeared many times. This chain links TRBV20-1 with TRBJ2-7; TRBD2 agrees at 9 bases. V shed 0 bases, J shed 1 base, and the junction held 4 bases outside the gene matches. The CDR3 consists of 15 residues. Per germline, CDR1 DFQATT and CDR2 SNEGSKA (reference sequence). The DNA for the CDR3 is TGCAGTGCTAGAGACCCCGGACTAGCGTCCTACGAGCAGTACTTC. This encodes CSARDPGLASYEQYF.

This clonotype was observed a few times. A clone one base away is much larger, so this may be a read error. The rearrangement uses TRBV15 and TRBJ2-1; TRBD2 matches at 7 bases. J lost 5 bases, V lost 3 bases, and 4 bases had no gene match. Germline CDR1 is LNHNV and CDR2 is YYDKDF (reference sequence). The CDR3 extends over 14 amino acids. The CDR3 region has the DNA TGTGCCACCAGCAGGACTAGCCCCCACAATGAGCAGTTCTTC. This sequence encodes CATSRTSPHNEQFF.

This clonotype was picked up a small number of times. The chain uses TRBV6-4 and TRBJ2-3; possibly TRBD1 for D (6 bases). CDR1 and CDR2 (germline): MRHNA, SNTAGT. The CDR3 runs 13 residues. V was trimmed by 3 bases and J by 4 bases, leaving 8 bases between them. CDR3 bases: TGTGCCAGCAGTGAGTCAGGGGCAGATACGCAGTATTTT. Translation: CASSESGADTQYF.

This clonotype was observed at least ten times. CDR3: CASTSGRSYNEQFF. The DNA of the CDR3 is TGTGCCAGCACTAGCGGGAGGTCCTACAATGAGCAGTTCTTC. The V gene is TRBV7-2, the J gene TRBJ2-1; 11 bases match TRBD2. The CDR3 contains 14 residues. Per germline, CDR1 SGHTA and CDR2 FQGNSA. V lost 7 bases to trimming and J lost 1 base; unmatched junction nucleotides: 0.

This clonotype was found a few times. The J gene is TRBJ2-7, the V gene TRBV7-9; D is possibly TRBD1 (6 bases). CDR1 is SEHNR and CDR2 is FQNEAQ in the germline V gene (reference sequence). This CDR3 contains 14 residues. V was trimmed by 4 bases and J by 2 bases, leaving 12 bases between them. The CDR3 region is CASSSYRATYEQYF. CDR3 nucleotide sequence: TGTGCCAGCAGCTCGTACAGGGCTACCTACGAGCAGTACTTC.

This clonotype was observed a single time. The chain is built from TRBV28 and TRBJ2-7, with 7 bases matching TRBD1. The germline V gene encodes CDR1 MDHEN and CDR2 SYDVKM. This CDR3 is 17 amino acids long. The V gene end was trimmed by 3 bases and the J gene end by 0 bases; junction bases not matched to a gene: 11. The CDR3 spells CASSFFSVRDSSYEQYF. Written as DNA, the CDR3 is TGTGCCAGCAGTTTTTTCTCGGTCAGGGACAGCTCCTACGAGCAGTACTTC.

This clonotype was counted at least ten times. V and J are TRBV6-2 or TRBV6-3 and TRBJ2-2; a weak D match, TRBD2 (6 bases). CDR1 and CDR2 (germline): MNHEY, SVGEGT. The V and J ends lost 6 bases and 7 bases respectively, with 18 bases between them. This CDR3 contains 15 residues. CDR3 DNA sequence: TGTGCCAGCAGCGATGGGTCCCGGGAGAACGGGGAGCTGTTTTTT. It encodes CASSDGSRENGELFF.

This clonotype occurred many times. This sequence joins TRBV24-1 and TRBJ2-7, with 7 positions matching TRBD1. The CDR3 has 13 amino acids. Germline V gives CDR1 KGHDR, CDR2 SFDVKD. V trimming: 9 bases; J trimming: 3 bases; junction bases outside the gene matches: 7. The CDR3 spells CATAAGGGYEQYF. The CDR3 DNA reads TGTGCCACCGCTGCAGGGGGTGGCTACGAGCAGTACTTC.

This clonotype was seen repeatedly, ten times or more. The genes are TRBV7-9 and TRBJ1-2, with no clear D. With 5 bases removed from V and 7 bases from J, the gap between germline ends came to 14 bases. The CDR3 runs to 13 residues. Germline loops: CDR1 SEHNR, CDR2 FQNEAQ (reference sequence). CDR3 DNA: TGTGCCAGCAGCCTCCCCCTGTTCTCTGGCTACACCTTC. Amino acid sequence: CASSLPLFSGYTF.